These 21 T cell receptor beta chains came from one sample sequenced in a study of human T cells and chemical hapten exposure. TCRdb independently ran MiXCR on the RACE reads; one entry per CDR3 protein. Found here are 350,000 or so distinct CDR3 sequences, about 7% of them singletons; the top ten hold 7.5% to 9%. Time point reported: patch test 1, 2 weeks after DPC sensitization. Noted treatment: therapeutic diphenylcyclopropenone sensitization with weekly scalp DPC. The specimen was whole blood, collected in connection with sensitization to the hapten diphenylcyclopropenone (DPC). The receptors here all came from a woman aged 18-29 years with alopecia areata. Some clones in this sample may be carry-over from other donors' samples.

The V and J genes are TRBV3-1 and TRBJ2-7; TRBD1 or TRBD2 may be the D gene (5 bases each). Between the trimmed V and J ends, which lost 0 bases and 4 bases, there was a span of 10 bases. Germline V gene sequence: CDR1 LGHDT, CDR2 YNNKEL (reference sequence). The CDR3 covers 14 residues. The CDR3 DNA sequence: TGTGCCAGCAGCCAAGATCGGGGCAGATACGAGCAGTACTTC. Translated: CASSQDRGRYEQYF.

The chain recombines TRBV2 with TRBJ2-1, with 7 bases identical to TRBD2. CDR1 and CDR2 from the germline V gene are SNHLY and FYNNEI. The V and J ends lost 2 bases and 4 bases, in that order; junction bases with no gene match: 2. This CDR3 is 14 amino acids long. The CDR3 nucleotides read TGTGCCAGCAGTGAACAGGGAGGGTACAATGAGCAGTTCTTC. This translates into CASSEQGGYNEQFF.

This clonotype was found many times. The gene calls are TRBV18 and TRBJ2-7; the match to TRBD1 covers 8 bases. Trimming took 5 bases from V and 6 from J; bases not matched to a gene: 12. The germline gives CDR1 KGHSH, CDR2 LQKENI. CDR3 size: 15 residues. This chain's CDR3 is CASSSWTGLPVEQYF. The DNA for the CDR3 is TGTGCCAGCTCATCCTGGACAGGGTTACCGGTCGAGCAGTACTTC.

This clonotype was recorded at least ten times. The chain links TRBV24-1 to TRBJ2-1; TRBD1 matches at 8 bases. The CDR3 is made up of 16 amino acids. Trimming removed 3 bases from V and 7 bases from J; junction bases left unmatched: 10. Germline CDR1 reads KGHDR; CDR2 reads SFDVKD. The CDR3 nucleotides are TGTGCCACCAGTGATGACGACAGGGGAGGACGGAATGAGCAGTTCTTC. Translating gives CATSDDDRGGRNEQFF.

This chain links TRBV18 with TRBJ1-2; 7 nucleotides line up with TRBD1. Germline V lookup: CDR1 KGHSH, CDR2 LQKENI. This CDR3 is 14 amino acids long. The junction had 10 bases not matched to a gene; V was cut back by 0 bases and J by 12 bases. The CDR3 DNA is TGTGCCAGCTCACCACCGTCGGTACAGGGGATTCACACCTTC. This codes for CASSPPSVQGIHTF.

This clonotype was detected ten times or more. The chain's CDR3 is CSVEGGTGSRSNGYTF. CDR3 nucleotides: TGCAGCGTTGAAGGGGGTACAGGGAGTCGGTCGAATGGCTACACCTTC. The rearrangement links TRBV29-1 to TRBJ1-2, with D possibly matching TRBD1 (6 bases). The V gene's germline CDR1 is SQVTM and CDR2 ANQGSEA. The CDR3 sequence is 16 residues long. The V gene lost 1 base and the J gene lost 6 bases, with 21 bases spanning the gap.

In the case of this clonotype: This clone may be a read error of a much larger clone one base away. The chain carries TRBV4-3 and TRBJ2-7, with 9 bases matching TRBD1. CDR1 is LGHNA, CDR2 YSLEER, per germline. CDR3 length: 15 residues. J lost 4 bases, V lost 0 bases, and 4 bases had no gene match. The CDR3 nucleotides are TGCGCCAGCAGCCAAGATCCGGGACAGGGTTACGAGCAGTACTTC. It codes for CASSQDPGQGYEQYF.

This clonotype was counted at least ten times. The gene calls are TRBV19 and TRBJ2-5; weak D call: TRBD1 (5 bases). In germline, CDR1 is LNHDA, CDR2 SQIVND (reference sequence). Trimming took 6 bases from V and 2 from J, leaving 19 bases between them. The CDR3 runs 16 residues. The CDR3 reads CASSIPLPDRQETQYF. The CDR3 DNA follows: TGTGCCAGTAGCATACCACTCCCTGACAGACAAGAGACCCAGTACTTC. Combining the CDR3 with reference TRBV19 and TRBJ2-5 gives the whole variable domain DGGITQSPKYLFRKEGQNVTLSCEQNLNHDAMYWYRQDPGQGLRLIYYSQIVNDFQKGDIAEGYSVSREKKESFPLTVTSAQKNPTAFYLCASSIPLPDRQETQYFGPGTRLLVL.

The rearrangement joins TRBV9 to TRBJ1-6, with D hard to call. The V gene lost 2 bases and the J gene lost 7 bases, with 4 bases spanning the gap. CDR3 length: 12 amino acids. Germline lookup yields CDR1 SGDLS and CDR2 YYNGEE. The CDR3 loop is CASSVGNSPLHF. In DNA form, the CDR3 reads TGTGCCAGCAGCGTCGGGAATTCACCCCTCCACTTT. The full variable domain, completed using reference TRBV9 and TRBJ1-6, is DSGVTQTPKHLITATGQRVTLRCSPRSGDLSVYWYQQSLDQGLQFLIQYYNGEERAKGNILERFSAQQFPDLHSELNLSSLELGDSALYFCASSVGNSPLHFGNGTRLTVT.

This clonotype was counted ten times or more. The CDR3 reads CSVESGREKLFF. In nucleotides, the CDR3 is TGCAGCGTTGAGTCCGGGCGCGAAAAACTGTTTTTT. V and J are TRBV29-1 and TRBJ1-4; D gene unclear. Per germline, CDR1 SQVTM and CDR2 ANQGSEA. This CDR3 has 12 amino acids. Trimming shortened V by 3 bases and J by 8 bases, and 10 bases separated the two germline ends. The whole variable domain, filled in from reference TRBV29-1 and TRBJ1-4, reads SAVISQKPSRDICQRGTSLTIQCQVDSQVTMMFWYRQQPGQSLTLIATANQGSEATYESGFVIDKFPISRPNLTFSTLTVSNMSPEDSSIYLCSVESGREKLFFGSGTQLSVL.

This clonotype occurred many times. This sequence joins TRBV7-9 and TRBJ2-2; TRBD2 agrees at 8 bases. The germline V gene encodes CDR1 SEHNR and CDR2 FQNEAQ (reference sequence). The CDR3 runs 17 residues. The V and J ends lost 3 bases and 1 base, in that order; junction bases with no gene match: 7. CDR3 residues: CASSFRTLAGNTGELFF. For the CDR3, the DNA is TGTGCCAGCAGCTTTAGGACTCTAGCGGGGAACACCGGGGAGCTGTTTTTT.

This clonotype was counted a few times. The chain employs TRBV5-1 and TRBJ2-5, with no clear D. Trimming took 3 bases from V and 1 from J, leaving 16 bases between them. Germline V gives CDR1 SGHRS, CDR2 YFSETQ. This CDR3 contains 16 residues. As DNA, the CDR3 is TGCGCCAGCAGCTGGGCCCCGATGAATCCCCAAGAGACCCAGTACTTC. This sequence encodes CASSWAPMNPQETQYF.

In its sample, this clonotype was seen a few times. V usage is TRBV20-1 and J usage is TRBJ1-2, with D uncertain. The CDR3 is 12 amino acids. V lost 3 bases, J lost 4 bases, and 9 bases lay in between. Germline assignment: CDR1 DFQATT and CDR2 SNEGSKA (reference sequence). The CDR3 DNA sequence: TGCAGTGCTAGTCTCGACGGCTATGGCTACACCTTC. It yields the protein CSASLDGYGYTF.

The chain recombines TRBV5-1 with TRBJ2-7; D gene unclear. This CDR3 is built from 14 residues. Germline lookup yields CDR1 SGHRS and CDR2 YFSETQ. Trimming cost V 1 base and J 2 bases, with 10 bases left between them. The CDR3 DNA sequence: TGCGCCAGCAGCTTGTCATACACTACCTACGAGCAGTACTTC. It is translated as CASSLSYTTYEQYF. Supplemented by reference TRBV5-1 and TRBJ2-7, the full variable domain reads KAGVTQTPRYLIKTRGQQVTLSCSPISGHRSVSWYQQTPGQGLQFLFEYFSETQRNKGNFPGRFSGRQFSNSRSEMNVSTLELGDSALYLCASSLSYTTYEQYFGPGTRLTVT.

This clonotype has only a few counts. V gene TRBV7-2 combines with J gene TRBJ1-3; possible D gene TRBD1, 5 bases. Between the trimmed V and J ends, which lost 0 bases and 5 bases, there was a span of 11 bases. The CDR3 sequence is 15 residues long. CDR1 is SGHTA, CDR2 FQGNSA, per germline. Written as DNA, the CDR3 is TGTGCCAGCAGCTTAGCTATGGGGGTGCGAAACACCATATATTTT. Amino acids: CASSLAMGVRNTIYF.

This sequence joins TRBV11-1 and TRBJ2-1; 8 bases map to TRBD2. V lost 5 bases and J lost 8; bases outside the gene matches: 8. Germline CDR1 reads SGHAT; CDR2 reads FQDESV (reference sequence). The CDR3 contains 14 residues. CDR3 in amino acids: CASSPVAGIHEQFF. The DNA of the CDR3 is TGTGCCAGCAGCCCAGTAGCGGGGATCCATGAGCAGTTCTTC. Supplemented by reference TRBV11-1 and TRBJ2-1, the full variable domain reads EAEVAQSPRYKITEKSQAVAFWCDPISGHATLYWYRQILGQGPELLVQFQDESVVDDSQLPKDRFSAERLKGVDSTLKIQPAELGDSAMYLCASSPVAGIHEQFFGPGTRLTVL.

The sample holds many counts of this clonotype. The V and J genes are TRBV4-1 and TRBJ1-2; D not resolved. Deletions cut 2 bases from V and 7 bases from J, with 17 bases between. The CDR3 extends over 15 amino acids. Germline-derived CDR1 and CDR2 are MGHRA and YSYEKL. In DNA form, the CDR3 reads TGCGCCAGCAGCCAATTGACGGAAAGGAATGCTGGCTACACCTTC. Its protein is CASSQLTERNAGYTF.

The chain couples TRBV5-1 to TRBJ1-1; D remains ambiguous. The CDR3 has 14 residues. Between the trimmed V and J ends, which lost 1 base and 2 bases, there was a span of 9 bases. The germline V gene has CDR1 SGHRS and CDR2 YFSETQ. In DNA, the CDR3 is TGCGCCAGCAGCTTGAGAACAATAAACACTGAAGCTTTCTTT. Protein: CASSLRTINTEAFF.

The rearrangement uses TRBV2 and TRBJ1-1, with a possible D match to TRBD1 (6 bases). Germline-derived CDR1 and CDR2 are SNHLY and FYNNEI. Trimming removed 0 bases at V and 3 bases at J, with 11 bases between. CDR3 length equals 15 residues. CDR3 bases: TGTGCCAGCAGTGAAGCGGGGGACACGGACACTGAAGCTTTCTTT. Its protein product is CASSEAGDTDTEAFF.

The CDR3 loop is CASSISVTNEKLFF. The CDR3 region has the DNA TGTGCCAGCAGCATCAGTGTAACTAATGAAAAACTGTTTTTT. V and J are TRBV14 and TRBJ1-4; D gene uncertain. Germline assignment: CDR1 SGHDN and CDR2 FVKESK. The CDR3 has 14 residues. V shed 5 bases and J shed 1 base, with 8 bases lying between them.

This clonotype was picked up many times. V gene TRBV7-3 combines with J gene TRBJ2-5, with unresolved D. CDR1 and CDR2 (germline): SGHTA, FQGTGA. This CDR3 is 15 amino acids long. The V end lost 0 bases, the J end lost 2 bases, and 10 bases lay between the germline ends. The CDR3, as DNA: TGTGCCAGCAGCTTAACGGGCACGCTTCAAGAGACCCAGTACTTC. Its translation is CASSLTGTLQETQYF.